Below, 16 T cell receptor beta chains from the same sample are listed, as sequenced in a study of cytomegalovirus exposure and HLA in healthy donors. PCR employed 60 Vbeta and 13 Jbeta primers. The repertoire was sequenced with immunoSEQ multiplex PCR; TCRdb's copy has only in-frame clones and lacks some. The table shows around 140,000 clones, with 78% occurring only once. Specimen: PBMCs. These receptor sequences come from a female donor in good health and CMV-seronegative.

The CDR3: CASSVERRGNQPQHF. CDR3 sequence (DNA): TGTGCCAGCAGCGTGGAGAGGAGGGGCAATCAGCCCCAGCATTTT. The V call is TRBV7-8, the J call TRBJ1-5; unclear D gene. This CDR3 comprises 15 residues. V was clipped by 5 bases and J by 2 bases, with 13 bases between them. CDR1 and CDR2 from the germline V gene are SGHVS and FQNEAQ.

The chain links TRBV7-8 to TRBJ1-2; D is unclear. This CDR3 spans 13 amino acids. The ends were cut back, 2 bases at V and 2 bases at J, with 6 bases in the middle. Germline CDR1 reads SGHVS; CDR2 reads FQNEAQ. The CDR3 DNA is TGTGCCAGCAGCTTACCAGGCAACTATGGCTACACCTTC. Translating gives CASSLPGNYGYTF.

This chain uses TRBV27 with TRBJ1-1; TRBD1 agrees at 7 bases. The length of the CDR3 is 14 residues. The J segment lost 5 bases and the V segment lost 6 bases, leaving 9 bases of the junction unmatched. The germline gives CDR1 MNHEY, CDR2 SMNVEV (reference sequence). The chain's CDR3 is CASRLTGAYTEAFF. For the CDR3, the DNA is TGTGCCAGCAGGCTCACAGGGGCATATACTGAAGCTTTCTTT.

The V and J genes are TRBV6-1 and TRBJ1-1; possibly TRBD1 for D (5 bases). The CDR3 has 13 amino acids. Germline assignment: CDR1 MNHNS and CDR2 SASEGT. V was pared by 0 bases and J by 10 bases, with 12 bases between. The CDR3 bases are TGTGCCAGCAGTGAAGCGTTGGGGCTGGGAGCTTTCTTT. It codes for CASSEALGLGAFF.

The chain carries TRBV28 and TRBJ1-6; D is uncertain. Germline assignment: CDR1 MDHEN and CDR2 SYDVKM. This CDR3 is 12 amino acids long. Trimming removed 5 bases from V and 9 bases from J, with 8 bases in between. The CDR3 DNA reads as TGTGCCAGCAGTCCCCCCTTTTCACCCCTCCACTTT. Translation gives CASSPPFSPLHF.

The chain couples TRBV11-2 to TRBJ1-4, with D possibly being TRBD1 (5 bases). Germline CDR1 and CDR2: SGHAT and FQNNGV. Trimming shortened V by 1 base and J by 8 bases, and 11 bases separated the two germline ends. The CDR3 runs to 14 residues. The CDR3 spells CASSLGRVGEKLFF. The CDR3 DNA reads as TGTGCCAGCAGCTTAGGCAGGGTTGGGGAAAAACTGTTTTTT.

This clone has more than one count but fewer than ten. The chain couples TRBV27 to TRBJ1-2, with TRBD1 as a possible D gene (5 bases). This CDR3 has 15 residues. The ends were cut back, 0 bases at V and 2 bases at J, with 10 bases in the middle. CDR1 and CDR2 (germline): MNHEY, SMNVEV (reference sequence). For the CDR3, the DNA is TGTGCCAGCAGTTTATCGATAGCAGGGAACTATGGCTACACCTTC. It encodes CASSLSIAGNYGYTF.

The chain recombines TRBV9 with TRBJ1-5, with 9 positions matching TRBD1. CDR3 length: 14 residues. The germline V gene encodes CDR1 SGDLS and CDR2 YYNGEE. V shed 3 bases and J 10 bases; nucleotides not matched to a gene: 8. CDR3 loop: CASSEGTGKFPQHF. The CDR3 nucleotides are TGTGCCAGCAGCGAGGGGACAGGGAAGTTCCCCCAGCATTTT.

About this clone itself: The junction and the germline gene differ at one end; a read error may be behind it. This chain uses TRBV7-9 with TRBJ2-3; TRBD2 matches 7 bases. The CDR3 spans 17 residues. From germline, CDR1 is SEHNR and CDR2 FQNEAQ (reference sequence). This CDR3 is CSSSLPTGGTSTDTQYF. CDR3 DNA sequence: TGTTCCAGCAGCTTACCGACGGGGGGAACTAGCACAGATACGCAGTATTTT.

This clone was seen only a few times. The genes are TRBV5-1 and TRBJ2-1; D gene unclear. Germline V gene lookup returns CDR1 SGHRS and CDR2 YFSETQ. V was pared by 4 bases and J by 1 base, with 3 bases between. The CDR3 length is 12 residues. CDR3 residues: CASSLSYNEQFF. CDR3 nucleotides: TGCGCCAGCAGCCTTTCCTACAATGAGCAGTTCTTC.

The chain carries TRBV6-1 and TRBJ2-5, with 9 positions matching TRBD1. The J call is uncertain, as TRBJ2-7 better fits the DNA end. Germline assignment: CDR1 MNHNS and CDR2 SASEGT. This CDR3 is built from 12 residues. Here the CDR3 DNA reads TGTGCCACCTACAGGGGGCTCTACGAGCAGTACTTC. Translated, it gives CATYRGLYEQYF.

The chain is built from TRBV7-9 and TRBJ2-1; 9 bases align to TRBD2. Germline lookup yields CDR1 SEHNR and CDR2 FQNEAQ (reference sequence). V lost 5 bases to trimming and J lost 8 bases; unmatched junction nucleotides: 7. The CDR3 spans 14 residues. CDR3 sequence (DNA): TGTGCCAGCAGCGGGGGACTAGCTTGGGATGAGCAGTTCTTC. Amino acids: CASSGGLAWDEQFF.

This sequence joins TRBV11-2 and TRBJ2-7; 11 bases align to TRBD1. Germline values: CDR1 SGHAT, CDR2 FQNNGV. Trimming at V came to 1 base and at J to 6 bases, leaving 8 bases not matched to a gene. The CDR3 loop spans 16 amino acids. CDR3 protein: CASSLGTPGQGGEQYF. DNA of the CDR3: TGTGCCAGCAGCTTAGGCACTCCGGGACAGGGGGGCGAGCAGTACTTC.

The rearrangement uses TRBV28 and TRBJ1-6; TRBD1 matches 7 bases. J was trimmed by 6 bases and V by 6 bases; bases with no gene match: 2. Germline assignment: CDR1 MDHEN and CDR2 SYDVKM. The CDR3 sequence is 13 residues long. CDR3 DNA sequence: TGTGCCAGCAGCGGACAGGTTAATTCACCCCTCCACTTT. It encodes CASSGQVNSPLHF.

The chain couples TRBV6-4 to TRBJ2-3, with 10 bases fitting TRBD2. Losses at the gene ends were 6 bases for V and 7 bases for J; bases not matched to a gene: 10. The CDR3 loop spans 15 amino acids. Germline V gene lookup returns CDR1 MRHNA and CDR2 SNTAGT. CDR3 nucleotide sequence: TGTGCCAGCAGAGAGAGCGGGGGGGCCGCAAATACGCAGTATTTT. This codes for CASRESGGAANTQYF.

The chain carries TRBV14 and TRBJ2-1, with TRBD1 matching over 7 bases. The CDR3 loop spans 16 amino acids. Germline V gives CDR1 SGHDN, CDR2 FVKESK. V dropped 1 base and J dropped 8; count of bases not matched to a gene: 11. The CDR3 region has the DNA TGTGCCAGCAGCCAAGGAGACAGGGCCCTATGGGATGAGCAGTTCTTC. It is translated as CASSQGDRALWDEQFF.